What follows are 27 T cell receptor beta chains derived from one specimen sequenced in a study of a mutant IDH1 vaccine in newly diagnosed glioma (dated by TCRdb to the early 2020s). This specimen's time point label, per the study, means: week 47, end of study. Each vaccine dose was 300 ug of a 20-mer mutant IDH1 peptide in Montanide, given subcutaneously with topical imiquimod. The antigens these receptors bind are not known. Library creation used the immunoSEQ multiplex PCR assay. Here the immuneACCESS table is served through TCRdb, limited to in-frame sequences with V and J called. Missing clones are a known gap in these copies; in checked studies unresolved V genes cover under half, and the rest lacks a known reason. Across this sample there are around 30,000 clones, with about 83% seen only once. The top ten clones comprise more than 10% of the sample. The specimen was PBMCs, collected from a glioma patient whose treatment included an IDH1 peptide vaccine. The source of these receptors is a woman younger than 45 with glioma.

This clone came up once. Written as DNA, the CDR3 is TGTGCCAGCTCACTGAACAGGGGTGATGGGGTAGGAGGCTACACCTTC. It is translated as CASSLNRGDGVGGYTF. The J gene is TRBJ1-2, the V gene TRBV18, with TRBD1 matching over 7 bases. The CDR3 runs to 16 residues. In germline, CDR1 is KGHSH, CDR2 LQKENI. Unmatched junction bases numbered 16, after V lost 4 bases and J lost 8 bases. Combining the CDR3 with reference TRBV18 and TRBJ1-2 gives the whole variable domain NAGVMQNPRHLVRRRGQEARLRCSPMKGHSHVYWYRQLPEEGLKFMVYLQKENIIDESGMPKERFSAEFPKEGPSILRIQQVVRGDSAAYFCASSLNRGDGVGGYTFGSGTRLTVV.

The DNA for the CDR3 is TGTGCCAGCAGCTTGGTAGGGCAGAATGAAAAACTGTTTTTT. Translating gives CASSLVGQNEKLFF. The chain carries TRBV5-6 and TRBJ1-4, with D uncertain. CDR3 length: 14 amino acids. Looked up from germline, CDR1 is SGHDT and CDR2 is YYEEEE. V dropped 0 bases and J dropped 5 bases, with 8 bases sitting between them.

The chain uses TRBV5-1 and TRBJ1-2, with TRBD1 as a possible D gene (5 bases). Between the trimmed V and J ends, which lost 2 bases and 4 bases, there was a span of 9 bases. Per germline, CDR1 SGHRS and CDR2 YFSETQ. This CDR3 spans 13 amino acids. Written as DNA, the CDR3 is TGCGCCAGCAGCTTCGGGGCGACCTATGGCTACACCTTC. This codes for CASSFGATYGYTF.

This rearrangement joins TRBV2 to TRBJ1-1, with a possible D match to TRBD1 (5 bases). The V end was cut by 1 base, the J end by 4 bases, with 7 bases between. The germline gives CDR1 SNHLY, CDR2 FYNNEI. The CDR3 is made up of 13 amino acids. The CDR3 spells CASSEGGTTEAFF. CDR3 DNA sequence: TGTGCCAGCAGTGAAGGTGGGACCACTGAAGCTTTCTTT.

The chain joins TRBV10-1 to TRBJ2-5; no reliable D call. CDR1 and CDR2 from the germline V gene are WNHNN and SYGVQD (reference sequence). The V end was cut by 0 bases, the J end by 1 base, with 6 bases between. CDR3 size: 14 residues. The CDR3 coding sequence is TGCGCCAGCAGTGAGTCGGGCCCCCAAGAGACCCAGTACTTC. It specifies CASSESGPQETQYF.

J is TRBJ2-3 and V is TRBV2; 8 positions match TRBD2. Trimming at V came to 8 bases and at J to 4 bases, leaving 17 bases not matched to a gene. The CDR3 runs to 17 residues. The germline V gene has CDR1 SNHLY and CDR2 FYNNEI. CDR3 residues: CASQISSGGNLPDTQYF. For the CDR3, the DNA is TGTGCCAGCCAAATTAGTTCGGGGGGGAACCTCCCAGATACGCAGTATTTT.

This clone was detected only once. The chain has TRBV7-9 and TRBJ1-6; D is unclear. The CDR3 has 12 amino acids. V lost 2 bases and J 10 bases, leaving 6 bases between the germline ends. Germline V CDR1 and CDR2: SEHNR, FQNEAQ (reference sequence). DNA of the CDR3: TGTGCCAGCAGCTTATCGGGGTCACCCCTCCACTTT. This codes for CASSLSGSPLHF.

This rearrangement joins TRBV30 to TRBJ1-1; 9 positions agree with TRBD1. Trimming took 5 bases from V and 3 from J; bases not matched to a gene: 7. CDR1 and CDR2 from the germline V gene are GTSNPN and SVGIG (reference sequence). The CDR3 runs 14 residues. This CDR3 is CAWERGQGHTEAFF. The CDR3 coding sequence is TGTGCCTGGGAGAGAGGACAGGGGCACACTGAAGCTTTCTTT.

This chain connects TRBV19 to TRBJ2-3; D gene ambiguous. Germline CDR1 and CDR2: LNHDA and SQIVND (reference sequence). The V end was cut by 6 bases, the J end by 6 bases, with 4 bases between. CDR3 size: 10 residues. This chain's CDR3 is CASSGDTQYF. Here the CDR3 DNA reads TGTGCCAGTAGCGGTGATACGCAGTATTTT. The entire variable domain, with the rest obtained from reference TRBV19 and TRBJ2-3, is as follows: DGGITQSPKYLFRKEGQNVTLSCEQNLNHDAMYWYRQDPGQGLRLIYYSQIVNDFQKGDIAEGYSVSREKKESFPLTVTSAQKNPTAFYLCASSGDTQYFGPGTRLTVL.

This rearrangement joins TRBV4-2 to TRBJ1-4; 8 bases line up with TRBD1. The CDR3 loop spans 15 amino acids. Germline values: CDR1 LGHNA, CDR2 YNFKEQ. The J segment lost 6 bases and the V segment lost 1 base, leaving 4 bases of the junction unmatched. Here the CDR3 reads CASSQGAGGDEKLFF. The CDR3, as DNA: TGTGCCAGCAGCCAAGGGGCAGGGGGCGATGAAAAACTGTTTTTT.

The chain carries TRBV2 and TRBJ1-2, with D possibly TRBD1 on 5 matching bases. Trimming removed 3 bases at V and 3 bases at J, with 11 bases between. There are 14 residues in the CDR3. Germline loops: CDR1 SNHLY, CDR2 FYNNEI. The CDR3: CASSDLGPYYGYTF. The DNA of the CDR3 is TGTGCCAGCAGTGATCTGGGGCCCTACTATGGCTACACCTTC.

The chain uses TRBV9 and TRBJ1-1; 7 bases agree with TRBD1. Trimming at V came to 0 bases and at J to 0 bases, leaving 2 bases not matched to a gene. This CDR3 contains 15 residues. Per the germline V gene, CDR1 is SGDLS and CDR2 is YYNGEE. The CDR3 is CASSVEGTVNTEAFF. CDR3 DNA: TGTGCCAGCAGCGTAGAGGGGACAGTGAACACTGAAGCTTTCTTT.

Comment on this clone: Other DNA sequences in the sample encode the same CDR3. The chain has TRBV5-1 and TRBJ1-1; 8 bases match TRBD1. V shed 4 bases, J shed 1 base, and the junction held 3 bases outside the gene matches. Germline CDR1 reads SGHRS; CDR2 reads YFSETQ. The CDR3 consists of 14 residues. CDR3 sequence reads: CASSPGTGNTEAFF. The CDR3 nucleotides read TGCGCCAGCAGCCCAGGGACAGGGAACACTGAAGCTTTCTTT.

The J gene is TRBJ1-1, the V gene TRBV2; D ambiguous. V gave up 7 bases and J gave up 2 bases, with 14 bases separating them. This CDR3 region has 14 residues. Germline V lookup: CDR1 SNHLY, CDR2 FYNNEI. The CDR3 nucleotides read TGTGCCAGCACACCAGAGGGTGTTAACACTGAAGCTTTCTTT. Its translation is CASTPEGVNTEAFF.

The rearrangement joins TRBV6-5 to TRBJ1-1, with 9 bases matching TRBD1. Losses at the gene ends were 4 bases for V and 4 bases for J; bases not matched to a gene: 4. The germline V gene encodes CDR1 MNHEY and CDR2 SVGAGI. This CDR3 contains 14 residues. For the CDR3, the DNA is TGTGCCAGCAGTTGGGACAGGGATATCACTGAAGCTTTCTTT. It specifies CASSWDRDITEAFF.

This chain joins TRBV14 and TRBJ2-5; D gene unclear. The CDR3 extends over 13 amino acids. Per the germline V gene, CDR1 is SGHDN and CDR2 is FVKESK. V lost 9 bases and J lost 1, with 12 bases in between. CDR3 DNA sequence: TGTGCCAGTTCACGTTGGCTCCAAGAGACCCAGTACTTC. It translates to CASSRWLQETQYF.

The chain employs TRBV10-3 and TRBJ1-1; maybe TRBD1 (5 bases). Per germline, CDR1 ENHRY and CDR2 SYGVKD. Trimming shortened V by 4 bases and J by 1 base, and 13 bases separated the two germline ends. This CDR3 is built from 15 residues. The CDR3 coding sequence is TGTGCCATCAGTGGTCCGGGGGGAGAGAACACTGAAGCTTTCTTT. This sequence encodes CAISGPGGENTEAFF.

This chain connects TRBV7-2 to TRBJ1-4; TRBD1 aligns across 7 bases. V was pared by 5 bases and J by 3 bases, with 6 bases of the junction left unmatched. This CDR3 region has 15 residues. Germline V gene data show CDR1 as SGHTA and CDR2 as FQGNSA. The CDR3 loop reads CASSATGASNEKLFF. The CDR3 DNA reads as TGTGCCAGCAGCGCCACAGGGGCCTCTAATGAAAAACTGTTTTTT.

This clone was seen a few times. This chain uses TRBV14 with TRBJ1-2, with 9 bases identical to TRBD1. With V trimmed by 6 bases and J by 1 base, 6 bases remained unmatched. CDR1 and CDR2 from the germline V gene are SGHDN and FVKESK. CDR3 size: 15 residues. In nucleotides, the CDR3 is TGTGCCAGCAGTCAGGGACAGGGATATAACTATGGCTACACCTTC. Translation: CASSQGQGYNYGYTF.

In its sample, this clone was seen a few times. V gene TRBV18 combines with J gene TRBJ2-1; the D gene is possibly TRBD2 (5 bases). Trimming cost V 3 bases and J 8 bases, with 8 bases left between them. The CDR3 loop spans 12 amino acids. Germline V gives CDR1 KGHSH, CDR2 LQKENI. CDR3 sequence: CASSPTMDEQFF. The CDR3 coding sequence is TGTGCCAGCTCACCGACTATGGATGAGCAGTTCTTC.

Regarding this clone: In the same sample, other DNA sequences code for this CDR3. The V and J genes are TRBV7-6 and TRBJ1-1; the D gene is possibly TRBD1 (5 bases). This CDR3 region has 13 residues. Per the germline V gene, CDR1 is SGHVS and CDR2 is FNYEAQ. V was shortened by 3 bases and J by 5 bases, with 10 bases between the two germline ends. For the CDR3, the DNA is TGTGCCAGCAGCTTTACCGGGGGGACTGAAGCTTTCTTT. This translates into CASSFTGGTEAFF.

The CDR3 sequence: CASSPTPGHRGYGLNTEAFF. The CDR3 region has the DNA TGCGCCAGCAGCCCGACCCCGGGCCACAGGGGTTACGGTTTGAACACTGAAGCTTTCTTT. The chain combines TRBV5-1 with TRBJ1-1, with 7 bases identical to TRBD1. Germline V gene lookup returns CDR1 SGHRS and CDR2 YFSETQ. The V and J ends lost 4 bases and 0 bases, in that order; junction bases with no gene match: 21. The CDR3 covers 20 residues.

The V call is TRBV5-1, the J call TRBJ2-3; 8 positions agree with TRBD2. The CDR3 has 15 amino acids. V dropped 0 bases and J dropped 4; count of bases not matched to a gene: 4. Per the germline V gene, CDR1 is SGHRS and CDR2 is YFSETQ. CDR3 in DNA: TGCGCCAGCAGCTTGGCCGGGGGGGGTTCAGATACGCAGTATTTT. Amino acids: CASSLAGGGSDTQYF.

This rearrangement joins TRBV5-4 to TRBJ2-7; D is ambiguous. The V gene lost 0 bases and the J gene lost 1 base, with 5 bases spanning the gap. The CDR3 is 13 residues long. Germline CDR1 is SGHNT and CDR2 is YYREEE (reference sequence). The CDR3 spells CASSLASSYEQYF. The CDR3 nucleotides read TGTGCCAGCAGCTTGGCCAGTTCCTACGAGCAGTACTTC.

The CDR3 is CASNRLAGGRVTGELFF. DNA for the CDR3: TGTGCCAGCAACCGACTAGCGGGGGGGCGGGTCACCGGGGAGCTGTTTTTT. The J gene is TRBJ2-2, the V gene TRBV9; 14 bases agree with TRBD2. Trimming removed 6 bases from V and 4 bases from J; junction bases left unmatched: 8. This CDR3 has 17 residues. Germline assignment: CDR1 SGDLS and CDR2 YYNGEE.

This clone was detected only once. The V call is TRBV2, the J call TRBJ1-5; D not resolved. The V gene lost 7 bases and the J gene lost 9 bases, with 19 bases spanning the gap. CDR3 length: 14 amino acids. In germline, CDR1 is SNHLY, CDR2 FYNNEI. The CDR3: CASTLRWQYGPQHF. The CDR3 DNA is TGTGCCAGCACCCTACGGTGGCAGTACGGGCCCCAGCATTTT. Full variable domain (rest looked up from reference TRBV2 and TRBJ1-5): EPEVTQTPSHQVTQMGQEVILRCVPISNHLYFYWYRQILGQKVEFLVSFYNNEISEKSEIFDDQFSVERPDGSNFTLKIRSTKLEDSAMYFCASTLRWQYGPQHFGDGTRLSIL.

The chain carries TRBV5-1 and TRBJ2-1; D possibly corresponds to TRBD2 (7 bases). Trimming took off 7 bases at V and 8 bases at J, with 19 bases between the two ends. The CDR3 consists of 14 residues. The germline V gene encodes CDR1 SGHRS and CDR2 YFSETQ. The CDR3 DNA reads TGCGCCAGCTCGGGGGGCCCAGGGTCTTATGAGCAGTTCTTC. Residues: CASSGGPGSYEQFF.